The source of this T cell receptor (beta chain) is a study of CD8+ T cells in alopecia areata. V was trimmed by 3 bases and J by 7 bases, leaving 11 bases between them. This CDR3 comprises 12 residues. Germline V lookup: CDR1 SGDLS, CDR2 YYNGEE. This clone was seen a few times. Sequencing templates came from extracted RNA that was reverse transcribed into cDNA. Profiled with immunoSEQ multiplex PCR; TCRdb holds only in-frame clones, not every one. This sample carries 150,000 to 200,000 clones, about 61% of them seen once, and the ten largest clones take roughly 16%. This sample's treatment: oral pan-JAK inhibitor, 5-10 mg twice daily.

The source was CD4+ T cells sorted from blood, collected at approximately week 60, from a patient treated with tofacitinib. The V call is TRBV9, the J call TRBJ2-7; D is perhaps TRBD2 (5 bases). This receptor was obtained from a human donor with alopecia areata. CDR3 nucleotide sequence: TGTGCCAGCAGCGGACGAGGGTGGGAGCAGTACTTC. It specifies CASSGRGWEQYF.